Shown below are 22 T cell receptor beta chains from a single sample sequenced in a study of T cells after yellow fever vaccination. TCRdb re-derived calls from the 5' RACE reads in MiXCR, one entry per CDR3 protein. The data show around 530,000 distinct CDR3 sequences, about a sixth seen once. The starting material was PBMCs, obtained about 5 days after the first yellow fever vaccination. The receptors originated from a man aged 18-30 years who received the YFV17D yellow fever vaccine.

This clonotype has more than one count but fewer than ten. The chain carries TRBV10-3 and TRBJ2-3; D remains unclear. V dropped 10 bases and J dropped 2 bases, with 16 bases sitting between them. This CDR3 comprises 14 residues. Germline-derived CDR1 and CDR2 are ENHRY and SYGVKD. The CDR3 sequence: CATRKGYPTDTQYF. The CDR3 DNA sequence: TGTGCCACCCGCAAAGGATACCCCACAGATACGCAGTATTTT.

The CDR3 is CASSLSRGWTGGTDTQYF. The CDR3 nucleotides read TGTGCCAGCAGCTTAAGTCGCGGTTGGACAGGGGGCACAGATACGCAGTATTTT. The rearrangement uses TRBV7-2 and TRBJ2-3; 9 bases are shared with TRBD1. The CDR3 length is 18 residues. The J segment lost 1 base and the V segment lost 2 bases, leaving 10 bases of the junction unmatched. Germline values: CDR1 SGHTA, CDR2 FQGNSA.

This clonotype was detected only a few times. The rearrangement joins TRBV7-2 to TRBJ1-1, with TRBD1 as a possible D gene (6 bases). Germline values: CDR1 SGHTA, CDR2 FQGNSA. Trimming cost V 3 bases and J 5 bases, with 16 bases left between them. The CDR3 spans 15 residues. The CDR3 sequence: CASSLLGQPRTEAFF. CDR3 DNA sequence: TGTGCCAGCAGCTTGCTCGGACAGCCGAGGACTGAAGCTTTCTTT.

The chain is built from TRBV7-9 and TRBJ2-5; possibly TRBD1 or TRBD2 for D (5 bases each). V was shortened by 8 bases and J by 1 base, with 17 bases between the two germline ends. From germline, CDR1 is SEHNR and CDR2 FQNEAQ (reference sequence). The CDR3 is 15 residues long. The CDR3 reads CASVDSGTVQETQYF. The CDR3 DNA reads TGTGCCAGCGTGGATTCGGGGACCGTCCAAGAGACCCAGTACTTC.

CDR3 protein: CSALIAEGGNYGYTF. CDR3 sequence (DNA): TGCAGCGCACTCATTGCCGAAGGGGGTAACTATGGCTACACCTTC. This rearrangement joins TRBV29-1 to TRBJ1-2, with D possibly being TRBD1 (6 bases). Between the trimmed V and J ends, which lost 7 bases and 1 base, there was a span of 19 bases. Germline V lookup: CDR1 SQVTM, CDR2 ANQGSEA. The CDR3 length is 15 residues.

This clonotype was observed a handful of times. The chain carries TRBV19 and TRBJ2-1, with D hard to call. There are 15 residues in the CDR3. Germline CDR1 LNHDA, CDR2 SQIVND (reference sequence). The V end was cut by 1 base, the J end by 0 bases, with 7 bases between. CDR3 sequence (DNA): TGTGCCAGTAGTATAGGACACAGCTCCTACAATGAGCAGTTCTTC. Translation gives CASSIGHSSYNEQFF.

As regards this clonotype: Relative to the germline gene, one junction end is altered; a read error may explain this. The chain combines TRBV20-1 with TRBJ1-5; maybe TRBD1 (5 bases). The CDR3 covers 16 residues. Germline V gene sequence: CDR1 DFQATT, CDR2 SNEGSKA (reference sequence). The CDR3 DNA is TGCTGTGCTAGGGCCCCTGGCAGGGCGAGGAATCAGCCCCAGCATTTT. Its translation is CCARAPGRARNQPQHF.

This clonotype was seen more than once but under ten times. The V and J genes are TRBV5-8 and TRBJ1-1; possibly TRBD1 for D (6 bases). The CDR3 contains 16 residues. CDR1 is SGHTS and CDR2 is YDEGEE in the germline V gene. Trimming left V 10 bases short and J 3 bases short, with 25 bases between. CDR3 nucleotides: TGTGCCGGGGCCTTTGGGGGGGGCATTAGGGACACTGAAGCTTTCTTT. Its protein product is CAGAFGGGIRDTEAFF.

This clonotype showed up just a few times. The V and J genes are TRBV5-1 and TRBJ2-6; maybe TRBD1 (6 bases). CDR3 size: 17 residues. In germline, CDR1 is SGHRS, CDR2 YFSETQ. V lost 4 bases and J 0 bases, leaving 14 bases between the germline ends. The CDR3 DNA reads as TGCGCCAGCAGCATCCGGACAGTGAACTCTGGGGCCAACGTCCTGACTTTC. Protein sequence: CASSIRTVNSGANVLTF.

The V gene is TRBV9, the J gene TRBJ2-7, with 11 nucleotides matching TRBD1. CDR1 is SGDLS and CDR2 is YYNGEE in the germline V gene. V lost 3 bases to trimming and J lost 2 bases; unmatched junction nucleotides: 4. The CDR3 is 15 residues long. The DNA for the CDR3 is TGTGCCAGCAGCGCCGGACAGGGGGCCCCCTACGAGCAGTACTTC. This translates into CASSAGQGAPYEQYF. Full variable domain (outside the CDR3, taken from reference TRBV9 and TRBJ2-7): DSGVTQTPKHLITATGQRVTLRCSPRSGDLSVYWYQQSLDQGLQFLIQYYNGEERAKGNILERFSAQQFPDLHSELNLSSLELGDSALYFCASSAGQGAPYEQYFGPGTRLTVT.

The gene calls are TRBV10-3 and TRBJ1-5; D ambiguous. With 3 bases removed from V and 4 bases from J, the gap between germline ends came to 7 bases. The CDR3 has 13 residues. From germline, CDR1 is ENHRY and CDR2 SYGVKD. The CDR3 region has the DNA TGTGCCATCAGTGATCAGGAAAATCAGCCCCAGCATTTT. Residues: CAISDQENQPQHF.

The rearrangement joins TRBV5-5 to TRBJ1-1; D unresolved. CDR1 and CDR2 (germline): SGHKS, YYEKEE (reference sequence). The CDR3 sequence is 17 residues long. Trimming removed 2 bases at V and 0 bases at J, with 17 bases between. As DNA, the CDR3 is TGTGCCAGCAGCTTCCGGACCCCCGATGGGATGAACACTGAAGCTTTCTTT. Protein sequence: CASSFRTPDGMNTEAFF.

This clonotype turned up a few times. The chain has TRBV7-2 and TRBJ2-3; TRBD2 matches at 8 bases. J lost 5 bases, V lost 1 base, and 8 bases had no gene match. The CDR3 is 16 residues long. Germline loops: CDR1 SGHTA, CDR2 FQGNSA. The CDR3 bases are TGTGCCAGCAGCTTAGATCGGCGGGGGGTCAAAGATACGCAGTATTTT. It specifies CASSLDRRGVKDTQYF.

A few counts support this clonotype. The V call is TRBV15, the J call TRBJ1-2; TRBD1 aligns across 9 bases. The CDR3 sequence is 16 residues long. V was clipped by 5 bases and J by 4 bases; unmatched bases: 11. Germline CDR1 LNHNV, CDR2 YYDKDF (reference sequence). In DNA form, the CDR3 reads TGTGCCACCAGCCGGAGCGGGACAGGGATTTCCTATGGCTACACCTTC. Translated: CATSRSGTGISYGYTF.

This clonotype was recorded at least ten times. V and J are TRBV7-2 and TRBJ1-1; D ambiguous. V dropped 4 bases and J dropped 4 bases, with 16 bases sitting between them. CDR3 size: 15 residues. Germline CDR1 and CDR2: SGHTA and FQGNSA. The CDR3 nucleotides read TGTGCCAGCAGCTCGGATTGGGAGGGTACCACTGAAGCTTTCTTT. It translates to CASSSDWEGTTEAFF.

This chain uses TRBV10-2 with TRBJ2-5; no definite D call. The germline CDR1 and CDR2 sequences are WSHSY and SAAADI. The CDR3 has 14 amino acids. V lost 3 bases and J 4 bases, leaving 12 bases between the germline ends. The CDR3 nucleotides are TGCGCCAGCAGTGAAACCAGCGCTAGAGAGACCCAGTACTTC. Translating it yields CASSETSARETQYF.

CDR3 loop: CASSLVPFRERGLNEQFF. CDR3 bases: TGTGCCAGCAGCTTAGTCCCCTTTCGGGAGCGGGGACTCAATGAGCAGTTCTTC. This rearrangement joins TRBV11-2 to TRBJ2-1, with 7 bases lining up with TRBD2. The CDR3 consists of 18 residues. V shed 1 base and J 6 bases; nucleotides not matched to a gene: 15. Germline V lookup: CDR1 SGHAT, CDR2 FQNNGV.

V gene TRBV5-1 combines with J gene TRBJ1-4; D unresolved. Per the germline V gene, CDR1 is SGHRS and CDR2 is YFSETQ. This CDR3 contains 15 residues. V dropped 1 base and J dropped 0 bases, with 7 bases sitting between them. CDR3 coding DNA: TGCGCCAGCAGCTTGATCCCGGCAACTAATGAAAAACTGTTTTTT. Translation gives CASSLIPATNEKLFF.

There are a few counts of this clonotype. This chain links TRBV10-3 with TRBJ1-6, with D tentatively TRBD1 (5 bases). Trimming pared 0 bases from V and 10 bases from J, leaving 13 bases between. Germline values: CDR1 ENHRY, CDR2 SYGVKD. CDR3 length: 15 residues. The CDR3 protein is CAISESKGPGSPLHF. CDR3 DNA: TGTGCCATCAGTGAGTCAAAGGGGCCGGGATCACCCCTCCACTTT.

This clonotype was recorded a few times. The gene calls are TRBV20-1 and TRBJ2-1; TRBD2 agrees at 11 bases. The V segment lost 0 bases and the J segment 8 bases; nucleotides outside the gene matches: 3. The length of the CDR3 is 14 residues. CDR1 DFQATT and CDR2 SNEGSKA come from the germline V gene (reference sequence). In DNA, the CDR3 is TGCAGTGCTAGAGAAGGACTAGCGGGTCATGAGCAGTTCTTC. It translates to CSAREGLAGHEQFF.

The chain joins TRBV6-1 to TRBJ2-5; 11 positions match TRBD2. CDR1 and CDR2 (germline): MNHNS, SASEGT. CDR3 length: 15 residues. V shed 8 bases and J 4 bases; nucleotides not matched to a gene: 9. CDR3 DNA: TGTGCCAGCCCCTGGGTAGCGGGGGGGGGAGAGACCCAGTACTTC. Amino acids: CASPWVAGGGETQYF.

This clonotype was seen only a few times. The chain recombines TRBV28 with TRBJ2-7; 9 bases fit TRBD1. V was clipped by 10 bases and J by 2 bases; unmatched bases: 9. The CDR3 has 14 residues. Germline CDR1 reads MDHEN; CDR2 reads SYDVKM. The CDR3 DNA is TGTGCCACCTTATCGGGACAGGGCACCTACGAGCAGTACGTC. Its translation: CATLSGQGTYEQYV.